The clone carrying this T cell receptor beta chain was detected many times. HTBI primers from iRepertoire and Arm-PCR of CDR3 regions yielded the TCR beta libraries. Via MiXCR, TCRdb re-called the multiplex PCR reads, giving one row per CDR3 protein. The sample records around 340,000 distinct CDR3 sequences, 15% to 20% being singletons. The sample originates from a study of regulatory T cells in long-lasting Graves disease. The time point was: persistent/refractory GD, antithyroid drugs over 5 years with positive TRAb. Making the TCR library involved RNA that had been extracted from PBMCs. The patients were enrolled through endocrinology in Xi'an, China. V dropped 2 bases and J dropped 2; count of bases not matched to a gene: 6. The CDR3 length is 15 residues. CDR1 is SGHTA and CDR2 is FQGNSA in the germline V gene.

Sample: peripheral blood mononuclear cells (PBMCs), taken when the disease was refractory, from a patient treated with antithyroid drugs. The chain couples TRBV7-2 to TRBJ2-7; TRBD2 aligns across 7 bases. This sequence originates from a female donor with Graves disease. The CDR3 protein is CASSLNPGLAYEQYF. CDR3 nucleotide sequence: TGTGCCAGCAGCTTAAACCCAGGACTAGCCTACGAGCAGTACTTC.